The 8 T cell receptor beta chains given below trace back to one sample, sequenced in a study of OX40 agonist ivuxolimab in advanced cancers. Clones were read by immunoSEQ multiplex PCR, and TCRdb kept only the in-frame ones, dropping some. The sample consists of roughly 76,000 clones, about 88% of them appearing once. The specimen comprised CD4+ or CD8+ T cells sorted from blood, sampled in a trial of the OX40 agonist ivuxolimab. Receptor source: an adult with an advanced solid tumor such as melanoma, head and neck, liver or kidney cancer.

Only one count was recorded for this clone. The chain is built from TRBV7-2 and TRBJ2-3, with a weak D call TRBD2 (7 bases). Germline assignment: CDR1 SGHTA and CDR2 FQGNSA. The V and J ends lost 7 bases and 2 bases respectively, with 16 bases between them. There are 15 residues in the CDR3. This chain's CDR3 is CASIGWRGHTDTQYF. The CDR3 bases are TGTGCCAGCATAGGGTGGCGGGGGCACACAGATACGCAGTATTTT.

This chain joins TRBV28 and TRBJ1-5, with D perhaps TRBD1 (6 bases). The length of the CDR3 is 19 residues. Trimming removed 7 bases from V and 0 bases from J, with 25 bases in between. From germline, CDR1 is MDHEN and CDR2 SYDVKM. In DNA, the CDR3 is TGTGCCAGCACCACTGATAGGAGACAGGCCCAGTTTAGCAATCAGCCCCAGCATTTT. Translating it yields CASTTDRRQAQFSNQPQHF.

This rearrangement joins TRBV19 to TRBJ1-2; D gene uncertain. Germline V gene data show CDR1 as LNHDA and CDR2 as SQIVND (reference sequence). With 5 bases removed from V and 3 bases from J, the gap between germline ends came to 22 bases. The CDR3 is made up of 17 amino acids. CDR3 sequence reads: CASSRRAEQIDDYGYTF. The CDR3 nucleotides read TGTGCCAGTAGTCGGAGGGCAGAACAAATCGATGACTATGGCTACACCTTC.

This clone was found a few times. This chain connects TRBV6-1 to TRBJ1-1; TRBD1 matches 9 bases. Trimming took 6 bases from V and 6 from J; bases not matched to a gene: 8. Germline-derived CDR1 and CDR2 are MNHNS and SASEGT. The CDR3 extends over 14 amino acids. The CDR3 is CASRDRGVTAEAFF. The CDR3 DNA reads as TGTGCCAGCAGGGACAGGGGAGTTACGGCTGAAGCTTTCTTT.

The V and J genes are TRBV10-3 and TRBJ2-3; possibly TRBD2 for D (5 bases). Trimming cost V 8 bases and J 3 bases, with 15 bases left between them. Germline V gene data show CDR1 as ENHRY and CDR2 as SYGVKD. The CDR3 has 14 amino acids. The CDR3 region is CAIAVDGDTDTQYF. The CDR3 nucleotides read TGTGCCATCGCCGTAGACGGGGATACAGATACGCAGTATTTT.

The chain is built from TRBV14 and TRBJ1-1; D perhaps matches TRBD1 (5 bases). V was shortened by 4 bases and J by 11 bases, with 17 bases between the two germline ends. Germline loops: CDR1 SGHDN, CDR2 FVKESK. The CDR3 is made up of 13 amino acids. CDR3 loop: CASSRKIGAGAFF. The CDR3 coding sequence is TGTGCCAGCAGCCGTAAAATCGGGGCCGGGGCTTTCTTT.

This chain connects TRBV7-2 to TRBJ2-5, with D possibly TRBD1 on 5 matching bases. Germline assignment: CDR1 SGHTA and CDR2 FQGNSA. The ends were cut back, 2 bases at V and 2 bases at J, with 9 bases in the middle. The CDR3 length is 14 residues. The CDR3 protein is CASSLPRAQETQYF. CDR3 nucleotides: TGTGCCAGCAGCTTACCCAGGGCACAAGAGACCCAGTACTTC.

J is TRBJ1-3 and V is TRBV7-2, with D uncertain. The CDR3 has 15 amino acids. Germline-derived CDR1 and CDR2 are SGHTA and FQGNSA. Trimming removed 5 bases at V and 0 bases at J, with 11 bases between. CDR3 residues: CASSPQEFSGNTIYF. CDR3 DNA sequence: TGTGCCAGCAGCCCTCAAGAATTCTCTGGAAACACCATATATTTT.